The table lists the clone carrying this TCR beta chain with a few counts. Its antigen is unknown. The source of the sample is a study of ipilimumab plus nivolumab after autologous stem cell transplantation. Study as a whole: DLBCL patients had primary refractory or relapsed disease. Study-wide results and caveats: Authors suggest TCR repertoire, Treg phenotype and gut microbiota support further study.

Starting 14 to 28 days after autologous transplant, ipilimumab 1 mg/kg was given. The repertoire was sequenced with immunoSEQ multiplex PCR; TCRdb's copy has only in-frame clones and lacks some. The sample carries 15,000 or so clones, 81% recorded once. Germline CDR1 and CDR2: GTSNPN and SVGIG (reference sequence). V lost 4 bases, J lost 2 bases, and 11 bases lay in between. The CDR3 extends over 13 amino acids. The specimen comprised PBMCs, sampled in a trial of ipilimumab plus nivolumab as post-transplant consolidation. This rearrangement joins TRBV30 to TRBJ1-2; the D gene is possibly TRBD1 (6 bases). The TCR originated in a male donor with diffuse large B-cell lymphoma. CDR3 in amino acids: CAWTPTGNYGYTF. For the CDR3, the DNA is TGTGCCTGGACCCCCACAGGGAACTATGGCTACACCTTC.